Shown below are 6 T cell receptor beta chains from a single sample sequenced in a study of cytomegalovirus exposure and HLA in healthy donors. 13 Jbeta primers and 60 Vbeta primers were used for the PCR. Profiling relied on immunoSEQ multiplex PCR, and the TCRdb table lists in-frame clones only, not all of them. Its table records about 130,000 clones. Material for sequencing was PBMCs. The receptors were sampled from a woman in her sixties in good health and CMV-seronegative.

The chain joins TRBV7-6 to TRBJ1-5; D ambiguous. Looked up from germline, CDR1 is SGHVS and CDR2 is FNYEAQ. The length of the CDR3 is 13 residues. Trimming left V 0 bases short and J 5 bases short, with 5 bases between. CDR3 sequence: CASSLAGDQPQHF. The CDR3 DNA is TGTGCCAGCAGCTTAGCCGGGGATCAGCCCCAGCATTTT. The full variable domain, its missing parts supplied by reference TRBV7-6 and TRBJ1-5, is GAGVSQSPRYKVTKRGQDVALRCDPISGHVSLYWYRQALGQGPEFLTYFNYEAQQDKSGLPNDRFSAERPEGSISTLTIQRTEQRDSAMYRCASSLAGDQPQHFGDGTRLSIL.

CDR3: CASSQGSGTGIEEQYF. In DNA, the CDR3 is TGCGCCAGCAGCCAGGGATCAGGGACAGGGATTGAGGAGCAGTACTTC. The V call is TRBV4-1, the J call TRBJ2-7; 9 bases align to TRBD1. The CDR3 is 16 amino acids. Looked up from germline, CDR1 is MGHRA and CDR2 is YSYEKL. The V and J ends lost 3 bases and 7 bases, in that order; junction bases with no gene match: 13.

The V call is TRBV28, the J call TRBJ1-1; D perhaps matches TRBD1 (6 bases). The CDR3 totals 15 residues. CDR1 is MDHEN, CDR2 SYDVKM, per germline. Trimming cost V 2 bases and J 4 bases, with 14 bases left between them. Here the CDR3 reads CASSLAGAQGTEAFF. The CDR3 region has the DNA TGTGCCAGCAGTTTAGCAGGGGCGCAGGGCACTGAAGCTTTCTTT.

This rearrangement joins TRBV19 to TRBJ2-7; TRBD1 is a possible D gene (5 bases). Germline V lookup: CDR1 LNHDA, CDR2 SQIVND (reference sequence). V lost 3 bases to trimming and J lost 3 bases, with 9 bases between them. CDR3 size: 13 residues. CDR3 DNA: TGTGCCAGTAGTATTCTGGACAACTACGAGCAGTACTTC. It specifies CASSILDNYEQYF.

The CDR3 DNA is TGTGCCAGTAAATTGGGGGGGACCTCCTATGGCTACACCTTC. The encoded protein is CASKLGGTSYGYTF. The rearrangement joins TRBV19 to TRBJ1-2, with TRBD1 as a possible D gene (5 bases). Per germline, CDR1 LNHDA and CDR2 SQIVND (reference sequence). The CDR3 is 14 amino acids. Trimming removed 7 bases from V and 4 bases from J, with 16 bases in between. The full variable domain, rest sourced from reference TRBV19 and TRBJ1-2, is DGGITQSPKYLFRKEGQNVTLSCEQNLNHDAMYWYRQDPGQGLRLIYYSQIVNDFQKGDIAEGYSVSREKKESFPLTVTSAQKNPTAFYLCASKLGGTSYGYTFGSGTRLTVV.

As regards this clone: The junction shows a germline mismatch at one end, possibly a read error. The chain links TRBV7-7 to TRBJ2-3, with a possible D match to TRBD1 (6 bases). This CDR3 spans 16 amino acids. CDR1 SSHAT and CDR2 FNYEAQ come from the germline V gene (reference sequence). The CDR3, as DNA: TGTGCTAGCAGCCCGGGGATCGGACAGATCACAGATACGCAGTATTTT. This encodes CASSPGIGQITDTQYF.